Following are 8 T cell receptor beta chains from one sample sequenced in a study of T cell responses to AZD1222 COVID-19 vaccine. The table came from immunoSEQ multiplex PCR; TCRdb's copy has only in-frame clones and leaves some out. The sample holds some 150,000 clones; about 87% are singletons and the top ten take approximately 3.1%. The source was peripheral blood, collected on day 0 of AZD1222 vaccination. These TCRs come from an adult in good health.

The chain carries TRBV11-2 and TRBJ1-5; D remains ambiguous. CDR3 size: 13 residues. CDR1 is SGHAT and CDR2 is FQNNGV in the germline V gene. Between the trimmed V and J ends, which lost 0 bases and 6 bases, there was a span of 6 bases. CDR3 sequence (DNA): TGTGCCAGCAGCTTAGACAGAGGTCAGCCCCAGCATTTT. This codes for CASSLDRGQPQHF.

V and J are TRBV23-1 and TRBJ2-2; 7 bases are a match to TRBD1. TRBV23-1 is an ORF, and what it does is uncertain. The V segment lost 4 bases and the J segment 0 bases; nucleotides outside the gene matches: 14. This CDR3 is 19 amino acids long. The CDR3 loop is CASSPLGRGRGANTGELFF. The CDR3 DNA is TGCGCCAGCAGTCCCCTTGGTAGGGGGCGAGGGGCGAACACCGGGGAGCTGTTTTTT.

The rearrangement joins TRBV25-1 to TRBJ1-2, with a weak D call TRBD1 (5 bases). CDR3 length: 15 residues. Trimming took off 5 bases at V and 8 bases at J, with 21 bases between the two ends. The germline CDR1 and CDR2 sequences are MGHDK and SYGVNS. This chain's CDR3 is CASSNRGADGSGYTF. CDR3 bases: TGTGCCAGCAGTAACCGGGGCGCGGACGGGAGCGGCTACACCTTC.

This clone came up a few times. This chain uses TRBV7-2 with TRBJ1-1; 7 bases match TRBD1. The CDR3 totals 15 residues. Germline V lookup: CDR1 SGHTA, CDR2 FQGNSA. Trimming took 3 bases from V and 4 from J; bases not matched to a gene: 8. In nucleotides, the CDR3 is TGTGCCAGCAGCTTTGCGACAGGGACCTCCACTGAAGCTTTCTTT. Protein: CASSFATGTSTEAFF.

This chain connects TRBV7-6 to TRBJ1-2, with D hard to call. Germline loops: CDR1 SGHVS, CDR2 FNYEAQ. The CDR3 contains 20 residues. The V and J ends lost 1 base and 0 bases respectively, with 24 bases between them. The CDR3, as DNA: TGTGCCAGCAGCTTAGGGGTTGGAGGAGACCGCCTCGTTACTAACTATGGCTACACCTTC. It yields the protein CASSLGVGGDRLVTNYGYTF.

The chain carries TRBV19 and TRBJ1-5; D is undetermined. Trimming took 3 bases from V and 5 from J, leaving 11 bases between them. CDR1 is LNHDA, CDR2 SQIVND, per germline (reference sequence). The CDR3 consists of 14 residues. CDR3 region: CASSISAGYQPQHF. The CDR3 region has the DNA TGTGCCAGTAGTATTTCGGCAGGTTATCAGCCCCAGCATTTT.

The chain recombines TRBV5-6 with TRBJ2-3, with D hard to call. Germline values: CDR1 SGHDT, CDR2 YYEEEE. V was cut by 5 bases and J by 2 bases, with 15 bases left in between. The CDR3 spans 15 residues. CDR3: CASSFDITSTDTQYF. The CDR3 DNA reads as TGTGCCAGCAGTTTTGACATCACCTCCACAGATACGCAGTATTTT.

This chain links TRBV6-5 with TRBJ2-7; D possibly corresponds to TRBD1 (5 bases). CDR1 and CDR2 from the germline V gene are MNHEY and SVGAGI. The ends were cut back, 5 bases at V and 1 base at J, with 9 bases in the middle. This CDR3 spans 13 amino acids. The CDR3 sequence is CASSTRVSYEQYF. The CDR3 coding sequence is TGTGCCAGCAGTACCAGGGTTTCCTACGAGCAGTACTTC.